Presented here are 32 T cell receptor beta chains from one specimen sequenced in a study of post-analysis software for immune sequencing data. These receptors' antigens are unknown. Unique-molecular-identifier-tagged TCR beta cDNA libraries were used. TCRdb re-derived calls from the PCR reads in MiXCR, one entry per CDR3 protein. The sample has fewer than 850,000 distinct CDR3 sequences, approximately 30% seen once. Study-wide results and limits: There were five TRBV segments more frequent in patients than controls, and TRBV5-6, TRBV5-1 and TRBV20-1 were among them.

The sequenced sample consisted of blood. These receptors all come from a girl between 10 and 17 years old with multiple sclerosis.

The rearrangement uses TRBV6-6 and TRBJ2-1; D unclear. The germline V gene encodes CDR1 MNHNY and CDR2 SVGAGI (reference sequence). The CDR3 is made up of 17 amino acids. Trimming stripped 2 bases from V and 8 bases from J, with 22 bases between. The CDR3 DNA is TGTGCCAGCAGTTACCCCAAGGGCCCCAAAAGGGCGGATGAGCAGTTCTTC. Its translation is CASSYPKGPKRADEQFF.

The rearrangement uses TRBV25-1 and TRBJ1-1; TRBD1 matches at 7 bases. Germline V CDR1 and CDR2: MGHDK, SYGVNS. The V gene end was trimmed by 2 bases and the J gene end by 11 bases; junction bases not matched to a gene: 8. CDR3 size: 13 residues. CDR3 in amino acids: CASSEPHRGAAFF. CDR3 DNA sequence: TGTGCCAGCAGTGAACCACACAGGGGAGCGGCTTTCTTT. Based on the CDR3 plus reference TRBV25-1 and TRBJ1-1, the full variable domain is EADIYQTPRYLVIGTGKKITLECSQTMGHDKMYWYQQDPGMELHLIHYSYGVNSTEKGDLSSESTVSRIRTEHFPLTLESARPSHTSQYLCASSEPHRGAAFFGQGTRLTVV.

This clonotype was counted a few times. V and J are TRBV28 and TRBJ1-4; TRBD1 is a possible D gene (5 bases). The CDR3 covers 14 residues. Trimming cost V 3 bases and J 8 bases, with 13 bases left between them. Per the germline V gene, CDR1 is MDHEN and CDR2 is SYDVKM. The chain's CDR3 is CASSFDRRREKLFF. The CDR3, as DNA: TGTGCCAGCAGTTTTGACAGAAGGCGCGAAAAACTGTTTTTT.

The J gene is TRBJ2-5, the V gene TRBV7-2; TRBD2 agrees at 14 bases. The CDR3 contains 17 residues. Germline loops: CDR1 SGHTA, CDR2 FQGNSA. V lost 5 bases and J lost 2; bases outside the gene matches: 7. This CDR3 reads CASSTRLAGGFQETQYF. Here the CDR3 DNA reads TGTGCCAGCAGCACGCGACTAGCGGGAGGGTTTCAAGAGACCCAGTACTTC.

The chain uses TRBV12-3 or TRBV12-4 and TRBJ2-1; TRBD2 aligns across 9 bases. The length of the CDR3 is 15 residues. Germline trimming cut 6 bases from V and 3 bases from J; bases unmatched to any gene: 6. CDR3 in amino acids: CASSRSGGNYNEQFF. The DNA of the CDR3 is TGTGCCAGCAGCCGTAGCGGGGGCAACTACAATGAGCAGTTCTTC.

V gene TRBV12-3 or TRBV12-4 combines with J gene TRBJ1-1; TRBD1 is a possible D gene (5 bases). This CDR3 spans 11 amino acids. The V end lost 11 bases, the J end lost 6 bases, and 13 bases lay between the germline ends. The DNA of the CDR3 is TGTGCCCCCGAACGGGGGGCTGAAGCTTTCTTT. Amino acids: CAPERGAEAFF.

This clonotype came up a few times. The J gene is TRBJ2-3, the V gene TRBV28, with D tentatively TRBD1 or TRBD2 (5 bases each). The CDR3 has 16 residues. Germline V gene lookup returns CDR1 MDHEN and CDR2 SYDVKM. V dropped 5 bases and J dropped 4 bases, with 19 bases sitting between them. The CDR3 DNA reads as TGTGCCAGCAGTCCCGGGGCTCCAGAGGGCCCAGATACGCAGTATTTT. Its protein product is CASSPGAPEGPDTQYF. Complete variable domain (other parts from reference TRBV28 and TRBJ2-3): DVKVTQSSRYLVKRTGEKVFLECVQDMDHENMFWYRQDPGLGLRLIYFSYDVKMKEKGDIPEGYSVSREKKERFSLILESASTNQTSMYLCASSPGAPEGPDTQYFGPGTRLTVL.

V is TRBV6-1 and J is TRBJ1-2; D is unresolved. Trimming took off 8 bases at V and 8 bases at J, with 18 bases between the two ends. CDR3 length equals 13 residues. Germline CDR1 reads MNHNS; CDR2 reads SASEGT. CDR3 sequence: CASRGMAGFGYTF. CDR3 nucleotides: TGTGCCAGCCGGGGAATGGCGGGCTTCGGCTACACCTTC.

This chain uses TRBV6-5 with TRBJ2-7; no definite D call. CDR3 size: 11 residues. The V and J ends lost 6 bases and 3 bases respectively, with 6 bases between them. Germline CDR1 is MNHEY and CDR2 is SVGAGI. The CDR3 DNA reads TGTGCCAGCAGATCTATCTACGAGCAGTACTTC. Translating it yields CASRSIYEQYF.

J is TRBJ2-1 and V is TRBV28, with D possibly being TRBD2 (6 bases). The germline V and J ends were trimmed by 2 bases and 3 bases, with 14 bases remaining between them. This CDR3 comprises 16 residues. CDR1 is MDHEN, CDR2 SYDVKM, per germline. The CDR3 is CASSLPSAGFYNEQFF. CDR3 coding DNA: TGTGCCAGCAGTTTACCATCGGCGGGATTCTACAATGAGCAGTTCTTC.

This clonotype appeared many times. The J gene is TRBJ2-3, the V gene TRBV6-1; no definite D call. CDR1 is MNHNS and CDR2 is SASEGT in the germline V gene. CDR3 length: 17 amino acids. V gave up 6 bases and J gave up 1 base, with 20 bases separating them. Here the CDR3 DNA reads TGTGCCAGCAGCCCCACCGCATCCTTAATGGGCACAGATACGCAGTATTTT. Protein sequence: CASSPTASLMGTDTQYF.

The chain combines TRBV7-2 with TRBJ2-7; no clear D gene. The CDR3 has 13 amino acids. Germline V lookup: CDR1 SGHTA, CDR2 FQGNSA. Trimming stripped 1 base from V and 6 bases from J, with 10 bases between. CDR3 residues: CASSLVSVGEQYF. DNA for the CDR3: TGTGCCAGCAGCTTAGTGAGCGTTGGCGAGCAGTACTTC.

This chain links TRBV5-1 with TRBJ2-6; 7 nucleotides agree with TRBD2. The germline CDR1 and CDR2 sequences are SGHRS and YFSETQ. The length of the CDR3 is 18 residues. After removal of 0 bases from V and 0 bases from J, the junction contained 6 bases not matched to a gene. CDR3 in amino acids: CASSLGLREASGANVLTF. The CDR3 DNA is TGCGCCAGCAGCTTGGGGCTTCGGGAGGCCTCTGGGGCCAACGTCCTGACTTTC.

The sample holds a few counts of this clonotype. The V and J genes are TRBV20-1 and TRBJ2-7, with D possibly TRBD1 on 5 matching bases. Trimming removed 0 bases from V and 7 bases from J, with 13 bases in between. Germline V lookup: CDR1 DFQATT, CDR2 SNEGSKA (reference sequence). The CDR3 length is 13 residues. The CDR3 DNA follows: TGCAGTGCTAGAGATCAGGGTCCCCGGGAGCAGTACTTC. Its translation: CSARDQGPREQYF.

In regard to this clonotype: A single base separates this from a much larger clone, so it may be a read error. V gene TRBV5-1 combines with J gene TRBJ1-1; TRBD1 aligns across 7 bases. CDR3 length: 15 amino acids. Germline values: CDR1 SGHRS, CDR2 YFSETQ. V was clipped by 0 bases and J by 0 bases; unmatched bases: 2. The CDR3 loop is CASSLVGQMNTEAFF. As DNA, the CDR3 is TGCGCCAGCAGCTTGGTGGGACAGATGAACACTGAAGCTTTCTTT.

This chain connects TRBV12-3 or TRBV12-4 to TRBJ2-3; TRBD2 matches at 12 bases. CDR3 length: 17 residues. V trimming: 6 bases; J trimming: 3 bases; junction bases outside the gene matches: 10. The CDR3 region has the DNA TGTGCCAGCAGCCCAATACGAACTAGCGGGAGGACAGATACGCAGTATTTT. It yields the protein CASSPIRTSGRTDTQYF.

This clonotype occurred a few times. The chain recombines TRBV20-1 with TRBJ1-2; perhaps TRBD1 as D (5 bases). Per the germline V gene, CDR1 is DFQATT and CDR2 is SNEGSKA (reference sequence). CDR3 length: 15 amino acids. The ends were cut back, 1 base at V and 6 bases at J, with 18 bases in the middle. The chain's CDR3 is CSARGLLGGGDGYTF. CDR3 sequence (DNA): TGCAGTGCTAGAGGTCTACTTGGGGGGGGTGATGGCTACACCTTC.

The sample holds a few counts of this clonotype. V gene TRBV28 combines with J gene TRBJ2-3, with D unclear. The CDR3 spans 15 residues. Trimming removed 6 bases at V and 5 bases at J, with 18 bases between. Germline V CDR1 and CDR2: MDHEN, SYDVKM. The DNA for the CDR3 is TGTGCCAGCAGCCCTTCGGGCGAGAGCTTAGATACGCAGTATTTT. Translated: CASSPSGESLDTQYF. The full variable domain, rest sourced from reference TRBV28 and TRBJ2-3, is DVKVTQSSRYLVKRTGEKVFLECVQDMDHENMFWYRQDPGLGLRLIYFSYDVKMKEKGDIPEGYSVSREKKERFSLILESASTNQTSMYLCASSPSGESLDTQYFGPGTRLTVL.

This clonotype was counted between two and nine times. The chain has TRBV2 and TRBJ2-3; D call uncertain. This CDR3 is built from 15 residues. CDR1 SNHLY and CDR2 FYNNEI come from the germline V gene. Trimming took off 11 bases at V and 2 bases at J, with 20 bases between the two ends. CDR3 residues: CAVTPIYFNTDTQYF. CDR3 in DNA: TGTGCCGTCACTCCCATCTACTTTAACACAGATACGCAGTATTTT.

This clonotype has a count of ten or more. J is TRBJ1-2 and V is TRBV20-1; no clear D. CDR3 length: 13 residues. Trimming took off 5 bases at V and 4 bases at J, with 14 bases between the two ends. Germline CDR1 reads DFQATT; CDR2 reads SNEGSKA (reference sequence). The CDR3 nucleotides are TGCAGTGCTGCGGAGGTTGTGAGCTATGGCTACACCTTC. Its protein product is CSAAEVVSYGYTF.

The J gene is TRBJ1-1, the V gene TRBV29-1, with no clear D. The V gene lost 7 bases and the J gene lost 6 bases, with 12 bases spanning the gap. Germline CDR1 and CDR2: SQVTM and ANQGSEA. This CDR3 has 11 residues. CDR3 sequence (DNA): TGCAGCGAGAGGGATGGCCCTGAAGCTTTCTTT. Its protein product is CSERDGPEAFF.

The chain's CDR3 is CASSGRLKASYNEQFF. Here the CDR3 DNA reads TGTGCCAGCAGTGGCCGACTGAAGGCGTCCTACAATGAGCAGTTCTTC. This chain uses TRBV6-5 with TRBJ2-1, with unresolved D. From germline, CDR1 is MNHEY and CDR2 SVGAGI. The CDR3 is made up of 16 amino acids. Trimming took off 5 bases at V and 1 base at J, with 15 bases between the two ends.

This clonotype was recorded a few times. The chain carries TRBV5-6 and TRBJ2-3; D may be TRBD1 (6 bases). Germline assignment: CDR1 SGHDT and CDR2 YYEEEE. V lost 4 bases and J 1 base, leaving 16 bases between the germline ends. This CDR3 spans 16 amino acids. The CDR3 reads CASSLRVGARTDTQYF. The CDR3 DNA follows: TGTGCCAGCAGCCTCCGGGTGGGGGCCCGCACAGATACGCAGTATTTT.

The V call is TRBV5-1, the J call TRBJ1-2; D gene ambiguous. Germline V CDR1 and CDR2: SGHRS, YFSETQ. The CDR3 is 14 amino acids. Trimming took off 3 bases at V and 6 bases at J, with 15 bases between the two ends. In DNA, the CDR3 is TGCGCCAGCAGCTCCCCGAGACTGAGGGATGGCTACACCTTC. This gives the protein CASSSPRLRDGYTF.

This clonotype was counted between two and nine times. The chain carries TRBV29-1 and TRBJ1-2; the D gene is possibly TRBD1 (6 bases). CDR1 is SQVTM, CDR2 ANQGSEA, per germline. The CDR3 contains 11 residues. V lost 6 bases to trimming and J lost 8 bases, with 13 bases between them. The CDR3 nucleotides are TGCAGCGTAGGGGGGGCAGAGGGCTACACCTTC. This encodes CSVGGAEGYTF. The complete variable domain, with remaining parts taken from reference TRBV29-1 and TRBJ1-2, reads SAVISQKPSRDICQRGTSLTIQCQVDSQVTMMFWYRQQPGQSLTLIATANQGSEATYESGFVIDKFPISRPNLTFSTLTVSNMSPEDSSIYLCSVGGAEGYTFGSGTRLTVV.

The CDR3 nucleotides are TGCAGTGCTAGAGTAGACAGGGGAACAGATACGCAGTATTTT. Residues: CSARVDRGTDTQYF. V gene TRBV20-1 combines with J gene TRBJ2-3, with 8 positions matching TRBD1. The V segment lost 1 base and the J segment 3 bases; nucleotides outside the gene matches: 3. Per germline, CDR1 DFQATT and CDR2 SNEGSKA (reference sequence). The CDR3 sequence is 14 residues long.

This clonotype was found many times. The chain links TRBV20-1 to TRBJ2-3; 7 nucleotides agree with TRBD1. The CDR3 totals 13 residues. Looked up from germline, CDR1 is DFQATT and CDR2 is SNEGSKA (reference sequence). The V gene end was trimmed by 3 bases and the J gene end by 2 bases; junction bases not matched to a gene: 2. The CDR3 bases are TGCAGTGCTAGGGGACAGCACACAGATACGCAGTATTTT. This translates into CSARGQHTDTQYF.

A word on this clonotype: This could be a read error, since a much larger clone is one nucleotide away. The DNA of the CDR3 is TGTGCCAGCAGCTCTTTAGTTGATCAGCCCCAGCATTTT. Encoded protein: CASSSLVDQPQHF. The rearrangement joins TRBV7-2 to TRBJ1-5; D remains unclear. V was trimmed by 4 bases and J by 5 bases, leaving 9 bases between them. The CDR3 is 13 amino acids. CDR1 is SGHTA, CDR2 FQGNSA, per germline. Supplemented by reference TRBV7-2 and TRBJ1-5, the full variable domain reads GAGVSQSPSNKVTEKGKDVELRCDPISGHTALYWYRQSLGQGLEFLIYFQGNSAPDKSGLPSDRFSAERTGGSVSTLTIQRTQQEDSAVYLCASSSLVDQPQHFGDGTRLSIL.

CDR3 sequence (DNA): TGTGCCAGCAGCTTCGAACTAGCCCCAGAGACCCAGTACTTC. Its protein product is CASSFELAPETQYF. This chain uses TRBV7-2 with TRBJ2-5, with D perhaps TRBD2 (6 bases). V lost 3 bases and J lost 4, with 12 bases in between. The germline V gene encodes CDR1 SGHTA and CDR2 FQGNSA. The CDR3 runs to 14 residues. Full variable domain (rest looked up from reference TRBV7-2 and TRBJ2-5): GAGVSQSPSNKVTEKGKDVELRCDPISGHTALYWYRQSLGQGLEFLIYFQGNSAPDKSGLPSDRFSAERTGGSVSTLTIQRTQQEDSAVYLCASSFELAPETQYFGPGTRLLVL.

A few counts support this clonotype. The chain uses TRBV7-2 and TRBJ1-6; D not resolved. CDR1 SGHTA and CDR2 FQGNSA come from the germline V gene. The CDR3 is 20 residues long. Trimming took off 4 bases at V and 0 bases at J, with 22 bases between the two ends. CDR3 residues: CASSSPVPVTRSSYNSPLHF. For the CDR3, the DNA is TGTGCCAGCAGCTCCCCGGTGCCGGTGACGAGGAGCTCCTATAATTCACCCCTCCACTTT. The full variable domain, in which reference TRBV7-2 and TRBJ1-6 provide the parts outside the CDR3, is GAGVSQSPSNKVTEKGKDVELRCDPISGHTALYWYRQSLGQGLEFLIYFQGNSAPDKSGLPSDRFSAERTGGSVSTLTIQRTQQEDSAVYLCASSSPVPVTRSSYNSPLHFGNGTRLTVT.

The V gene is TRBV28, the J gene TRBJ2-4; the match to TRBD2 covers 8 bases. The germline gives CDR1 MDHEN, CDR2 SYDVKM. The CDR3 consists of 16 residues. The junction had 12 bases not matched to a gene; V was cut back by 5 bases and J by 6 bases. CDR3 in amino acids: CASSNGTRRFGNIQYF. In DNA form, the CDR3 reads TGTGCCAGCAGTAACGGGACTAGGAGGTTTGGAAACATTCAGTACTTC.

The CDR3 nucleotides read TGCGCCAGCAGCCGGACCGCGACTAGTGGAGGCACAGATACGCAGTATTTT. As protein: CASSRTATSGGTDTQYF. J is TRBJ2-3 and V is TRBV4-3; D may be TRBD2 (6 bases). This CDR3 comprises 17 residues. The germline CDR1 and CDR2 sequences are LGHNA and YSLEER. Trimming left V 4 bases short and J 1 base short, with 18 bases between.